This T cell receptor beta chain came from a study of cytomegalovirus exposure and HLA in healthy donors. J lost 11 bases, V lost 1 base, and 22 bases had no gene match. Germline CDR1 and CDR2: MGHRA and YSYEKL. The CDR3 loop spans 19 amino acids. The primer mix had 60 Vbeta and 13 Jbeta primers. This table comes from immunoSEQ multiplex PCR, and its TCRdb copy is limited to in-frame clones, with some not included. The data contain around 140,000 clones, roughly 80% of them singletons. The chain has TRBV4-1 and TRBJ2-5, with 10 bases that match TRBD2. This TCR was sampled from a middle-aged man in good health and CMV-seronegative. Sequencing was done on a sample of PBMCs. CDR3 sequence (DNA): TGCGCCAGCAGCCAAGGAATTGAGCGGGGGGGCCCGAGCCCAGGAGAGCAGTACTTC. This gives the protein CASSQGIERGGPSPGEQYF.